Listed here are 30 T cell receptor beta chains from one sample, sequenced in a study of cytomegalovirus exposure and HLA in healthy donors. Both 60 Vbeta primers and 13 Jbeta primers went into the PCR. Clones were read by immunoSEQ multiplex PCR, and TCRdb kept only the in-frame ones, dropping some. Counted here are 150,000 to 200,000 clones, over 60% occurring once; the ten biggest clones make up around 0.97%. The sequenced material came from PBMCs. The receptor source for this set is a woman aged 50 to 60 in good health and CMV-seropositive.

The CDR3 DNA reads TGTGCCAGCAGTTTTCTTAGACAAAACACTGAAGCTTTCTTT. Amino acid sequence: CASSFLRQNTEAFF. The chain joins TRBV28 to TRBJ1-1; D gene unclear. Trimming took 3 bases from V and 2 from J, leaving 10 bases between them. The length of the CDR3 is 14 residues. Germline V gene lookup returns CDR1 MDHEN and CDR2 SYDVKM.

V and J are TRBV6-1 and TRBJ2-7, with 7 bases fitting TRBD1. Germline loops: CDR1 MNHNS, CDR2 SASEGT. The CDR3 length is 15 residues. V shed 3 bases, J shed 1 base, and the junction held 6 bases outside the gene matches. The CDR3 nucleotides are TGTGCCAGCAGTGATCTTCGGGACAGATCCTACGAGCAGTACTTC. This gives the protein CASSDLRDRSYEQYF.

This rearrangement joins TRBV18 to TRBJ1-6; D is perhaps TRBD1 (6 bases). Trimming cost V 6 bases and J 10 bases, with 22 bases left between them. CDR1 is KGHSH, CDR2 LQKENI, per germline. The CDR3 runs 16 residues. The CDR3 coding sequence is TGTGCCAGCTCGCCAGGACAGCCTGGTTCGGGGTCACCCCTCCACTTT. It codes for CASSPGQPGSGSPLHF.

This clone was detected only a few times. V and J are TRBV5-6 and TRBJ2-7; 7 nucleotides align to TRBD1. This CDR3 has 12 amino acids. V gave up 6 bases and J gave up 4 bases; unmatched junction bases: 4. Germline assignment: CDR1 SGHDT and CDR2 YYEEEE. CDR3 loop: CASTHRGYEQYF. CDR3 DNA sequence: TGTGCCAGCACCCACAGGGGTTACGAGCAGTACTTC.

The CDR3 here is CASSQTYNTEAFF. Written as DNA, the CDR3 is TGTGCCAGCAGTCAAACCTATAACACTGAAGCTTTCTTT. This chain links TRBV25-1 with TRBJ1-1; D remains ambiguous. CDR3 length: 13 residues. Looked up from germline, CDR1 is MGHDK and CDR2 is SYGVNS. V was pared by 5 bases and J by 2 bases, with 9 bases between.

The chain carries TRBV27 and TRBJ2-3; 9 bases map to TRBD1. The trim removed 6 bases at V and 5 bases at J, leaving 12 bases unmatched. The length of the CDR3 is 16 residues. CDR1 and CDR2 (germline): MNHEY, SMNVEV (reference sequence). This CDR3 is CASSPYVTGGGDTQYF. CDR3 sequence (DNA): TGTGCCAGCAGCCCTTACGTGACAGGGGGTGGAGATACGCAGTATTTT.

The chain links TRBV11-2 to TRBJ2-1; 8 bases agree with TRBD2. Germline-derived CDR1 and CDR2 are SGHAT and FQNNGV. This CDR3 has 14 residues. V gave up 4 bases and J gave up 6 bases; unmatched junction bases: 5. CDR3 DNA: TGTGCCAGCAGCTACGCCGGGACTAGCAATGAGCAGTTCTTC. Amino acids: CASSYAGTSNEQFF. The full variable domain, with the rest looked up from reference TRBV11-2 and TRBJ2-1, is EAGVAQSPRYKIIEKRQSVAFWCNPISGHATLYWYQQILGQGPKLLIQFQNNGVVDDSQLPKDRFSAERLKGVDSTLKIQPAKLEDSAVYLCASSYAGTSNEQFFGPGTRLTVL.

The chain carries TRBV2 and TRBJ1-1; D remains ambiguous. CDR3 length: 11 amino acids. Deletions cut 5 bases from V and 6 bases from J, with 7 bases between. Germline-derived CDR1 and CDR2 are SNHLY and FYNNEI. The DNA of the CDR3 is TGTGCCAGCAGTCCCGGGGCTGAAGCTTTCTTT. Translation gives CASSPGAEAFF. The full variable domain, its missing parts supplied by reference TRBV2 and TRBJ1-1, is EPEVTQTPSHQVTQMGQEVILRCVPISNHLYFYWYRQILGQKVEFLVSFYNNEISEKSEIFDDQFSVERPDGSNFTLKIRSTKLEDSAMYFCASSPGAEAFFGQGTRLTVV.

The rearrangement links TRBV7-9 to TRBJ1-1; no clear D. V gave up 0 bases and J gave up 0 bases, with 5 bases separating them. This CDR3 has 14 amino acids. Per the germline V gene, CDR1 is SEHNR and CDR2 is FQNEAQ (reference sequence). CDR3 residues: CASSLAGMNTEAFF. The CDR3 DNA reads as TGTGCCAGCAGCTTAGCTGGCATGAACACTGAAGCTTTCTTT.

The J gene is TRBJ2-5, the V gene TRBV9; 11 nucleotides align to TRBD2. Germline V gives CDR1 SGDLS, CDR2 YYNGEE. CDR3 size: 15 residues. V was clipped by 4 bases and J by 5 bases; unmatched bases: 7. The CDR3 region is CASSRTSGGYETQYF. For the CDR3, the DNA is TGTGCCAGCAGCCGAACTAGCGGGGGATATGAGACCCAGTACTTC.

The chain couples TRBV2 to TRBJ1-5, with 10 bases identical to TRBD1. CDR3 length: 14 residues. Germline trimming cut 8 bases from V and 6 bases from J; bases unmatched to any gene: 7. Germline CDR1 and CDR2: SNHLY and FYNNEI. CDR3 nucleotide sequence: TGTGCCAGCTCGGACAGGGGGATTGGTCAGCCCCAGCATTTT. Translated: CASSDRGIGQPQHF.

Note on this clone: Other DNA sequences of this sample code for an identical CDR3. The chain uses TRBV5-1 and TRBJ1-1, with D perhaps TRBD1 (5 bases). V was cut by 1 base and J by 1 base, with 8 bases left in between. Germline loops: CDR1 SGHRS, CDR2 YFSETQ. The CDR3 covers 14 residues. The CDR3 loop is CASSLRQGNTEAFF. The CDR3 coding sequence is TGCGCCAGCAGCTTGAGGCAGGGGAACACTGAAGCTTTCTTT.

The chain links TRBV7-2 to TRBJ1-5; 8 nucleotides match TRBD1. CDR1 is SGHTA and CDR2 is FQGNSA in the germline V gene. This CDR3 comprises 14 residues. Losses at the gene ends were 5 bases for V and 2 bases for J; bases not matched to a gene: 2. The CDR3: CASSPDRGNQPQHF. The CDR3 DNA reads TGTGCCAGCAGCCCGGACAGGGGCAATCAGCCCCAGCATTTT.

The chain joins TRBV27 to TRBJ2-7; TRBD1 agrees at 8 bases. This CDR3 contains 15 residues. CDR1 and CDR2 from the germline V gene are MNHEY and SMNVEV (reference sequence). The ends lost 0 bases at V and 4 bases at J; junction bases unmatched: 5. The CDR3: CASSLSAGGKYEQYF. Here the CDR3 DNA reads TGTGCCAGCAGTTTATCGGCAGGGGGCAAATACGAGCAGTACTTC.

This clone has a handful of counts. Written as DNA, the CDR3 is TGTGCCAGCAGCGCCCAGGGTGCTGGGGCCAACGTCCTGACTTTC. This gives the protein CASSAQGAGANVLTF. This chain connects TRBV9 to TRBJ2-6; possible D gene TRBD1, 5 bases. V was shortened by 3 bases and J by 2 bases, with 9 bases between the two germline ends. Per the germline V gene, CDR1 is SGDLS and CDR2 is YYNGEE. This CDR3 spans 15 amino acids.

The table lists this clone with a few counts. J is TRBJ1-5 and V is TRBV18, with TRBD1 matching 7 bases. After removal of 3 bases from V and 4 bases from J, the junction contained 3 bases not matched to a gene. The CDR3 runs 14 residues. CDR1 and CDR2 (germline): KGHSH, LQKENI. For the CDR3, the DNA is TGTGCCAGCTCACCCGGGACAGCTAATCAGCCCCAGCATTTT. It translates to CASSPGTANQPQHF.

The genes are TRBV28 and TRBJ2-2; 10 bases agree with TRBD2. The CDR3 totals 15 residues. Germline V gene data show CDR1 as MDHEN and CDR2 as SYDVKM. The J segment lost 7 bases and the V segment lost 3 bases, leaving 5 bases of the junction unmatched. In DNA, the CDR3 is TGTGCCAGCAGTTTCCTAGCGGGAGTGGGCGGGGAGCTGTTTTTT. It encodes CASSFLAGVGGELFF. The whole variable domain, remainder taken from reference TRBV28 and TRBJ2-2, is DVKVTQSSRYLVKRTGEKVFLECVQDMDHENMFWYRQDPGLGLRLIYFSYDVKMKEKGDIPEGYSVSREKKERFSLILESASTNQTSMYLCASSFLAGVGGELFFGEGSRLTVL.

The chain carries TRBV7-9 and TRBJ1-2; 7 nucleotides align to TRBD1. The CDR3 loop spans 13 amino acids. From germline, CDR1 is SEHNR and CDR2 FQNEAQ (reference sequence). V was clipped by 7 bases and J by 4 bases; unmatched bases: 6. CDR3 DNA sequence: TGTGCCAGCACCCGACAGGGACCCTATGGCTACACCTTC. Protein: CASTRQGPYGYTF. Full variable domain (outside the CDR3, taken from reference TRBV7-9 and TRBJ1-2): DTGVSQNPRHKITKRGQNVTFRCDPISEHNRLYWYRQTLGQGPEFLTYFQNEAQLEKSRLLSDRFSAERPKGSFSTLEIQRTEQGDSAMYLCASTRQGPYGYTFGSGTRLTVV.

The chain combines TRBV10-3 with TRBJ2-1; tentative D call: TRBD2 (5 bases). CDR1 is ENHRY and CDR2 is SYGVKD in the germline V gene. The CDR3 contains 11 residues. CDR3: CDRDLYNEQFF. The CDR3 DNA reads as TGTGACCGGGATTTATACAATGAGCAGTTCTTC.

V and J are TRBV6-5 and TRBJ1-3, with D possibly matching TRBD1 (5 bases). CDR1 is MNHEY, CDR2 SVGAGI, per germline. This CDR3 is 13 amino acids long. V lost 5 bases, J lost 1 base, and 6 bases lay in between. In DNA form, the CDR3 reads TGTGCCAGCAGTAGGGGTTCTGGAAACACCATATATTTT. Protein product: CASSRGSGNTIYF.

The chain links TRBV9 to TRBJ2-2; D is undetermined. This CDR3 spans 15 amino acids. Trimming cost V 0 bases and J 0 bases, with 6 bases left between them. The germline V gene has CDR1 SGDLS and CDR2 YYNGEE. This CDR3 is CASSVGQSNTGELFF. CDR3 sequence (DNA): TGTGCCAGCAGCGTAGGGCAGTCGAACACCGGGGAGCTGTTTTTT.

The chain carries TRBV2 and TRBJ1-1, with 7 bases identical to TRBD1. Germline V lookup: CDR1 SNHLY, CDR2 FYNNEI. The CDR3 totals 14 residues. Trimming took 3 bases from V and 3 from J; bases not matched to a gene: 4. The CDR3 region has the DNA TGTGCCAGCAGTGAGGGCAGGGGGTACACTGAAGCTTTCTTT. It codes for CASSEGRGYTEAFF. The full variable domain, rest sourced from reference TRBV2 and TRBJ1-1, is EPEVTQTPSHQVTQMGQEVILRCVPISNHLYFYWYRQILGQKVEFLVSFYNNEISEKSEIFDDQFSVERPDGSNFTLKIRSTKLEDSAMYFCASSEGRGYTEAFFGQGTRLTVV.

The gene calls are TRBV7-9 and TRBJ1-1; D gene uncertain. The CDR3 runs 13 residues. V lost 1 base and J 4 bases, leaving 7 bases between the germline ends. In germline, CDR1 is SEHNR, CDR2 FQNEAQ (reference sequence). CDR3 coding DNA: TGTGCCAGCAGCTTAGACGGGGTCACTGAAGCTTTCTTT. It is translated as CASSLDGVTEAFF.

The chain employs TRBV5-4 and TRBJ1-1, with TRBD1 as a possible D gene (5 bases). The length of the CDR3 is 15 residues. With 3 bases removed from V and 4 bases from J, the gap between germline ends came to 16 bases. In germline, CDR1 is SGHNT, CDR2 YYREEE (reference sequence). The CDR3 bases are TGTGCCAGCAGCTCTAAAAAGGGGATTGGCACTGAAGCTTTCTTT. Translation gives CASSSKKGIGTEAFF.

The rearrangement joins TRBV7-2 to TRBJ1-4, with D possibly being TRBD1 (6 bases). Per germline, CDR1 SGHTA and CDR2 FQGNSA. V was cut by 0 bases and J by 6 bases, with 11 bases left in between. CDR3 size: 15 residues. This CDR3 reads CASSLAQGSYEKLFF. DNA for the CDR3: TGTGCCAGCAGCTTAGCTCAGGGGTCTTATGAAAAACTGTTTTTT.

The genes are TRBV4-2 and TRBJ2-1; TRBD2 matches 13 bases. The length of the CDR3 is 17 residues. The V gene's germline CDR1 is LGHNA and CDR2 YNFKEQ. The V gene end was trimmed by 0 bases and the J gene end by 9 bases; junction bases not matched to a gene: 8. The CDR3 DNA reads TGTGCCAGCAGCCAAGATAGGACTAGCGGGAGTTTGGTTGAGCAGTTCTTC. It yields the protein CASSQDRTSGSLVEQFF.

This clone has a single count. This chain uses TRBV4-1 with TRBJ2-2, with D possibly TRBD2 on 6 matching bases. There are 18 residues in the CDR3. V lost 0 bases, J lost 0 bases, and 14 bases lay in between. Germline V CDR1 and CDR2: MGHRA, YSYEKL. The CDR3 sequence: CASSQDGVRGSNTGELFF. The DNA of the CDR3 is TGCGCCAGCAGCCAAGACGGCGTGCGGGGATCGAACACCGGGGAGCTGTTTTTT.

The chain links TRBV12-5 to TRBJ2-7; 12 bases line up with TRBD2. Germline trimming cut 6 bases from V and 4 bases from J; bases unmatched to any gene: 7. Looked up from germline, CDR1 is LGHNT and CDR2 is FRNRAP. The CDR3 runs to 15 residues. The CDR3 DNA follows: TGTGCTAGTGGGAAAGCTAGCGGGAGGGTTTACGAGCAGTACTTC. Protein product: CASGKASGRVYEQYF. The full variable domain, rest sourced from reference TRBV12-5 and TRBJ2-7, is DARVTQTPRHKVTEMGQEVTMRCQPILGHNTVFWYRQTMMQGLELLAYFRNRAPLDDSGMPKDRFSAEMPDATLATLKIQPSEPRDSAVYFCASGKASGRVYEQYFGPGTRLTVT.

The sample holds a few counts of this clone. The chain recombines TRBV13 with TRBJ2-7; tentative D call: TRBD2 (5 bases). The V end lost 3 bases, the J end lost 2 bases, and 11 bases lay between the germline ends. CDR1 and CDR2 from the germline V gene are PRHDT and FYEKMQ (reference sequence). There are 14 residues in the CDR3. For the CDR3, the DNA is TGTGCCAGCAGCTTGAGCGGAGCAGCCTACGAGCAGTACTTC. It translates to CASSLSGAAYEQYF.

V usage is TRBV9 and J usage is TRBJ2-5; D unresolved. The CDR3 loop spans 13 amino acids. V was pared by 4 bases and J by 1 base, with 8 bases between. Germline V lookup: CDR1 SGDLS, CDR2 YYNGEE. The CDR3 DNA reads TGTGCCAGCAGCATAAGCGTCCAAGAGACCCAGTACTTC. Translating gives CASSISVQETQYF.